This TCR beta chain is from a study of T-cell memory formation after mild COVID-19. TCRdb fed the 5' RACE reads into MiXCR, producing one record per CDR3 protein. This sample carries approximately 480,000 distinct CDR3 sequences, roughly 20% of them seen once, and the ten largest clones take roughly an eighth. The ends were cut back, 4 bases at V and 1 base at J, with 6 bases in the middle. The CDR3 consists of 13 residues. In germline, CDR1 is KGHDR, CDR2 SFDVKD. The specimen sequenced was PBMCs or a T cell subset sorted from them (not recorded which). The V and J genes are TRBV24-1 and TRBJ1-1; D is undetermined. This TCR came from an adult woman who had mild COVID-19 (a few samples of this study predate the infection). Cell type and time point are not known. CDR3 bases: TGTGCCACCAGTGACTCACAGAACACTGAAGCTTTCTTT. The encoded protein is CATSDSQNTEAFF.